This section outlines one T cell receptor beta chain sequence together with its context. CD45RO-negative, CCR7-selected cells formed the naive CD8 fraction, which excluded terminally differentiated effector memory CD45RA+ cells. The CDR3 runs to 14 residues. Trimming took 4 bases from V and 2 from J; bases not matched to a gene: 4. CDR1 is LNHDA, CDR2 SQIVND, per germline (reference sequence). The data were taken from a study of shared clonotypes between healthy human individuals. Clones were read by immunoSEQ multiplex PCR, and TCRdb kept only the in-frame ones, dropping some. The sample holds 800,000 to 950,000 clones, just over 95% seen once.

The gene calls are TRBV19 and TRBJ2-7; TRBD1 agrees at 8 bases. This clonotype was obtained from a man younger than 45 in good health. Sequenced: naive CD8+ T cells sorted from blood. The CDR3 loop is CASSRGQGPYEQYF. The CDR3 DNA is TGTGCCAGTAGTAGAGGACAGGGACCCTACGAGCAGTACTTC.